These 27 T cell receptor beta chains were all obtained from the same sample, sequenced in a study of T cells after yellow fever vaccination. TCRdb analysed the 5' RACE reads with MiXCR anew, one entry per CDR3 protein. The sample has some 420,000 distinct CDR3 sequences; 18% are singletons. The sample was PBMCs, taken before the yellow fever booster vaccination. The receptors were sampled from a man between 18 and 35 years old who received the YFV17D yellow fever vaccine.

This clonotype was detected a few times. The CDR3 bases are TGTGCCAGCAGCAAACGGGACAGCGATTCACCCCTCCACTTT. Amino acid sequence: CASSKRDSDSPLHF. The V gene is TRBV3-1, the J gene TRBJ1-6, with 7 bases identical to TRBD1. The CDR3 sequence is 14 residues long. Germline lookup yields CDR1 LGHDT and CDR2 YNNKEL (reference sequence). V lost 5 bases and J lost 8; bases outside the gene matches: 6.

There are a few counts of this clonotype. V is TRBV28 and J is TRBJ2-4, with D tentatively TRBD1 or TRBD2 (5 bases each). The CDR3 contains 13 residues. The V gene lost 5 bases and the J gene lost 6 bases, with 11 bases spanning the gap. The germline V gene encodes CDR1 MDHEN and CDR2 SYDVKM. The CDR3 sequence: CASSRDQPNIQYF. As DNA, the CDR3 is TGTGCCAGCAGTAGGGACCAACCAAACATTCAGTACTTC.

This clonotype was seen a few times. V usage is TRBV12-3 or TRBV12-4 and J usage is TRBJ1-1, with D unresolved. Trimming cost V 6 bases and J 1 base, with 12 bases left between them. This CDR3 has 14 amino acids. The CDR3 DNA sequence: TGTGCCAGCAGACTTAATAGCCCGAACACTGAAGCTTTCTTT. Its translation: CASRLNSPNTEAFF.

This clonotype was observed a handful of times. The J gene is TRBJ1-6, the V gene TRBV7-3, with 9 bases matching TRBD1. Germline V gives CDR1 SGHTA, CDR2 FQGTGA. CDR3 length equals 17 residues. J lost 9 bases, V lost 0 bases, and 9 bases had no gene match. CDR3: CASSLTPTGGGGSPLHF. DNA of the CDR3: TGTGCCAGCAGCTTAACCCCAACAGGGGGCGGGGGTTCACCCCTCCACTTT.

The rearrangement links TRBV20-1 to TRBJ2-2; perhaps TRBD2 as D (5 bases). Per germline, CDR1 DFQATT and CDR2 SNEGSKA (reference sequence). The CDR3 length is 14 residues. The V end lost 0 bases, the J end lost 4 bases, and 9 bases lay between the germline ends. CDR3 nucleotide sequence: TGCAGTGCTAGAGATGTCAGCGGCACCGGGGAGCTGTTTTTT. Protein: CSARDVSGTGELFF.

This chain joins TRBV7-2 and TRBJ1-1; 8 bases fit TRBD1. This CDR3 comprises 14 residues. CDR1 is SGHTA and CDR2 is FQGNSA in the germline V gene. Trimming took 5 bases from V and 5 from J; bases not matched to a gene: 7. CDR3 region: CASSTGQGFTEAFF. The CDR3 nucleotides are TGTGCCAGCAGCACCGGACAGGGCTTTACTGAAGCTTTCTTT.

This clonotype was detected ten times or more. The J gene is TRBJ2-2, the V gene TRBV4-1; D is undetermined. The CDR3 consists of 12 residues. V dropped 2 bases and J dropped 13 bases, with 11 bases sitting between them. The germline gives CDR1 MGHRA, CDR2 YSYEKL. The CDR3 is CASSQSGLRLFF. The CDR3 DNA reads as TGCGCCAGCAGCCAATCGGGCTTAAGGCTGTTTTTT.

This chain uses TRBV5-1 with TRBJ1-1; possibly TRBD1 for D (6 bases). Trimming removed 0 bases at V and 5 bases at J, with 14 bases between. The CDR3 has 15 amino acids. The germline gives CDR1 SGHRS, CDR2 YFSETQ. The CDR3 coding sequence is TGCGCCAGCAGCTTGGGACCCACAGGGCTAACTGAAGCTTTCTTT. Protein product: CASSLGPTGLTEAFF. The whole variable domain, filled in from reference TRBV5-1 and TRBJ1-1, reads KAGVTQTPRYLIKTRGQQVTLSCSPISGHRSVSWYQQTPGQGLQFLFEYFSETQRNKGNFPGRFSGRQFSNSRSEMNVSTLELGDSALYLCASSLGPTGLTEAFFGQGTRLTVV.

This clonotype was counted many times. The CDR3 DNA sequence: TGTGCCAGCAGCGTAGATGGAGTGACTATTGGCGGAAACACCATATATTTT. This codes for CASSVDGVTIGGNTIYF. V usage is TRBV9 and J usage is TRBJ1-3; D ambiguous. Trimming shortened V by 0 bases and J by 4 bases, and 17 bases separated the two germline ends. CDR3 length: 17 residues. In germline, CDR1 is SGDLS, CDR2 YYNGEE.

Only a few counts were recorded for this clonotype. The chain couples TRBV9 to TRBJ2-3, with 9 bases lining up with TRBD1. V lost 5 bases, J lost 4 bases, and 8 bases stayed unmatched. Germline V CDR1 and CDR2: SGDLS, YYNGEE. CDR3 length equals 15 residues. The CDR3 DNA sequence: TGTGCCAGCAGTGAGGGACAGGGCATCTCAGATACGCAGTATTTT. The encoded protein is CASSEGQGISDTQYF.

This clonotype was seen a few times. The CDR3, as DNA: TGTGCCACCTCGTGGGGGAACACTGAAGCTTTCTTT. This codes for CATSWGNTEAFF. The genes are TRBV15 and TRBJ1-1; D unclear. In germline, CDR1 is LNHNV, CDR2 YYDKDF (reference sequence). V lost 8 bases, J lost 1 base, and 8 bases lay in between. This CDR3 has 12 residues.

The rearrangement uses TRBV18 and TRBJ2-3; no firm D call. Germline CDR1 KGHSH, CDR2 LQKENI. This CDR3 has 14 amino acids. V dropped 0 bases and J dropped 3 bases, with 7 bases sitting between them. In DNA, the CDR3 is TGTGCCAGCTCACCACCGTCAGGAACAGATACGCAGTATTTT. This gives the protein CASSPPSGTDTQYF.

This sequence joins TRBV12-3 or TRBV12-4 and TRBJ1-2; 7 nucleotides match TRBD1. The CDR3 covers 16 residues. V trimming: 5 bases; J trimming: 0 bases; junction bases outside the gene matches: 9. The CDR3 reads CASSPLMTGTNYGYTF. DNA for the CDR3: TGTGCCAGCAGTCCTCTGATGACAGGGACTAACTATGGCTACACCTTC.

CDR3 in amino acids: CAISELGTSYEQYV. The DNA of the CDR3 is TGTGCCATCAGTGAGTTAGGGACATCCTACGAGCAGTACGTC. This chain links TRBV10-3 with TRBJ2-7, with a possible D match to TRBD1 (6 bases). Per germline, CDR1 ENHRY and CDR2 SYGVKD. This CDR3 has 14 residues. V was cut by 1 base and J by 1 base, with 8 bases left in between.

This clonotype was counted only a few times. V and J are TRBV20-1 and TRBJ2-7, with 8 bases that match TRBD1. Trimming at V came to 5 bases and at J to 7 bases, leaving 7 bases not matched to a gene. This CDR3 contains 12 residues. Germline CDR1 DFQATT, CDR2 SNEGSKA (reference sequence). The CDR3 loop reads CSAETRQGEQYF. The CDR3 DNA sequence: TGCAGTGCTGAGACGAGACAGGGGGAGCAGTACTTC.

This clonotype was seen a handful of times. The rearrangement joins TRBV29-1 to TRBJ2-3; D remains unclear. This CDR3 has 13 amino acids. Trimming cost V 7 bases and J 1 base, with 12 bases left between them. Germline V gene sequence: CDR1 SQVTM, CDR2 ANQGSEA. The CDR3 sequence is CSGSVTRTDTQYF. In DNA, the CDR3 is TGCAGCGGGAGCGTTACCCGCACAGATACGCAGTATTTT.

This chain connects TRBV6-2 or TRBV6-3 to TRBJ2-5; weak D call: TRBD2 (5 bases). CDR3 length equals 16 residues. V lost 0 bases, J lost 2 bases, and 13 bases lay in between. Germline loops: CDR1 MNHEY, CDR2 SVGEGT. The CDR3 nucleotides are TGTGCCAGCAGTTACTCTCGAGCGGAACTTCAAGAGACCCAGTACTTC. Its translation: CASSYSRAELQETQYF.

This clonotype was counted only a few times. The genes are TRBV20-1 and TRBJ1-5; 7 bases map to TRBD1. Germline-derived CDR1 and CDR2 are DFQATT and SNEGSKA (reference sequence). The CDR3 is made up of 14 amino acids. V shed 5 bases and J 6 bases; nucleotides not matched to a gene: 10. For the CDR3, the DNA is TGCAGTGCTCGTCCAGAACAGGGGAGTCAGCCCCAGCATTTT. Its translation: CSARPEQGSQPQHF.

This clonotype was detected only a few times. This sequence joins TRBV7-2 and TRBJ2-2; TRBD2 aligns across 8 bases. This CDR3 has 13 residues. Trimming cost V 6 bases and J 7 bases; bases outside gene matches: 4. Germline V gene sequence: CDR1 SGHTA, CDR2 FQGNSA. The CDR3: CASSRTSLGELFF. The CDR3 region has the DNA TGTGCCAGCAGTCGGACTAGCCTCGGGGAGCTGTTTTTT. The entire variable domain, with the rest obtained from reference TRBV7-2 and TRBJ2-2, is as follows: GAGVSQSPSNKVTEKGKDVELRCDPISGHTALYWYRQSLGQGLEFLIYFQGNSAPDKSGLPSDRFSAERTGGSVSTLTIQRTQQEDSAVYLCASSRTSLGELFFGEGSRLTVL.

The genes are TRBV5-1 and TRBJ2-3; the match to TRBD2 covers 9 bases. Germline V gives CDR1 SGHRS, CDR2 YFSETQ. The V gene end was trimmed by 0 bases and the J gene end by 5 bases; junction bases not matched to a gene: 10. The CDR3 sequence is 17 residues long. This CDR3 is CASSLAEAGGYGDTQYF. In DNA form, the CDR3 reads TGCGCCAGCAGCTTGGCCGAAGCGGGGGGTTACGGAGATACGCAGTATTTT.

This clonotype was recorded a few times. The chain employs TRBV5-1 and TRBJ2-3; a weak D match, TRBD1 (6 bases). Germline-derived CDR1 and CDR2 are SGHRS and YFSETQ. This CDR3 has 14 amino acids. The V and J ends lost 4 bases and 2 bases respectively, with 11 bases between them. This CDR3 is CASSLGTTTDTQYF. The CDR3 nucleotides read TGCGCCAGCAGCCTCGGGACAACCACAGATACGCAGTATTTT.

The rearrangement links TRBV6-2 or TRBV6-3 to TRBJ2-5; D is possibly TRBD2 (6 bases). The CDR3 totals 16 residues. Trimming stripped 3 bases from V and 2 bases from J, with 16 bases between. Germline CDR1 reads MNHEY; CDR2 reads SVGEGT. The CDR3 DNA follows: TGTGCCAGCAGTTATGGCCCAATAGGAGGGCAAGAGACCCAGTACTTC. Translation gives CASSYGPIGGQETQYF.

This sequence joins TRBV11-2 and TRBJ2-1, with TRBD2 as a possible D gene (5 bases). Germline V gene sequence: CDR1 SGHAT, CDR2 FQNNGV. The CDR3 loop spans 17 amino acids. The ends were cut back, 3 bases at V and 8 bases at J, with 23 bases in the middle. This CDR3 is CASSLVSGPLKDYEQFF. CDR3 DNA sequence: TGTGCCAGCAGCTTGGTCTCCGGGCCCCTAAAGGACTATGAGCAGTTCTTC.

The CDR3 reads CASSYQPGQENSPLHF. The CDR3 nucleotides read TGCGCCAGCAGCTATCAACCGGGACAGGAAAATTCACCCCTCCACTTT. The J gene is TRBJ1-6, the V gene TRBV5-1; 8 nucleotides match TRBD1. V shed 3 bases and J 7 bases; nucleotides not matched to a gene: 9. This CDR3 has 16 amino acids. Germline V gene lookup returns CDR1 SGHRS and CDR2 YFSETQ.

This clonotype has just a few counts. The V gene is TRBV20-1, the J gene TRBJ2-1; D uncertain. CDR3 length: 13 amino acids. The germline V gene has CDR1 DFQATT and CDR2 SNEGSKA (reference sequence). V was cut by 6 bases and J by 7 bases, with 16 bases left in between. CDR3 sequence: CSAPFLSRNEQFF. As DNA, the CDR3 is TGCAGTGCCCCGTTCCTTAGCCGGAATGAGCAGTTCTTC.

The genes are TRBV20-1 and TRBJ2-2, with 7 positions matching TRBD1. Germline CDR1 is DFQATT and CDR2 is SNEGSKA (reference sequence). The V segment lost 1 base and the J segment 0 bases; nucleotides outside the gene matches: 2. There are 15 residues in the CDR3. CDR3 loop: CSARAGTANTGELFF. Here the CDR3 DNA reads TGCAGTGCTAGAGCCGGGACAGCGAACACCGGGGAGCTGTTTTTT.

This clonotype was seen just once. This chain links TRBV2 with TRBJ1-3; no firm D call. The CDR3 covers 14 residues. From germline, CDR1 is SNHLY and CDR2 FYNNEI. Deletions cut 4 bases from V and 8 bases from J, with 15 bases between. CDR3 DNA: TGTGCCAGCAGTGCGTGGCTCCGGTCTGACACCATATATTTT. It specifies CASSAWLRSDTIYF.